This T cell receptor (beta chain) derives from a study of T-cell reconstitution after alpha-beta-depleted transplantation in children. Germline assignment: CDR1 LNHDA and CDR2 SQIVND (reference sequence). The junction had 9 bases not matched to a gene; V was cut back by 6 bases and J by 4 bases. CDR3 length: 15 residues. This clonotype showed up just a few times. Preparation of the TCRbeta library involved a method that used unique molecular identifiers. TCRdb itself ran the PCR reads through MiXCR, one entry per CDR3 protein. The table has some 840,000 distinct CDR3 sequences, approximately 15% seen once.

This TCR came from a male patient between 10 and 17 years old who had a stem cell transplant for acute lymphoblastic leukemia, so the T cells may come from the graft donor. V usage is TRBV19 and J usage is TRBJ2-1; 7 nucleotides agree with TRBD1. This specimen was PBMCs, mostly from graft donor cells, taken 360 days after TCRalphabeta/CD19-depleted stem cell transplant. CDR3 protein: CASSRTGAVYNEQFF. CDR3 sequence (DNA): TGTGCCAGTAGCAGGACAGGCGCAGTTTACAATGAGCAGTTCTTC.